This T cell receptor (beta chain) originates from a study of cytomegalovirus exposure and HLA in healthy donors. Study-wide points: Among the most significant clusters, several appeared linked to common viral pathogens in a later analysis. Presence/absence analyses supposed approximately even sequencing depth among donors. The study designated fewer than 200 TCR beta chains cytomegalovirus-associated. Per a prior analysis, the majority of TCR beta V segments were productive roughly 87% or roughly 30% of the time.

Germline trimming cut 4 bases from V and 7 bases from J; bases unmatched to any gene: 10. This CDR3 spans 15 amino acids. Germline V gives CDR1 SGHNT, CDR2 YENEEA. PCR was performed using 60 Vbeta and 13 Jbeta primers. Generated by immunoSEQ multiplex PCR, the TCRdb table keeps only in-frame clones and is missing some. The sample comprises about 120,000 clones, 50% to 65% of which are singletons, and less than 9.5% rests with the top ten. Details on this clone: The antigen remains undetermined.

The sequenced material came from PBMCs. This clonotype originated in a woman between 40 and 50 years old in good health and CMV-seropositive. The chain recombines TRBV11-3 with TRBJ2-1; 7 bases agree with TRBD2. In nucleotides, the CDR3 is TGTGCCAGCAGCTCCCCTGGACTAGTTGGGAATGAGCAGTTCTTC. It translates to CASSSPGLVGNEQFF.